This is a list of T cell receptor beta chains from one sample in a study of CD8+ T cells in alopecia areata. Here immunoSEQ multiplex PCR was the method, and the copy in TCRdb shows in-frame clones only, minus some. The table records 95,000 to 150,000 clones, around 50% of them present only once. Sequenced input: NKG2D-low CD8+ T cells sorted from blood. The receptors here all came from a human donor with alopecia areata. The CDR3 runs from the conserved cysteine through the conserved F or W. A D gene is named only where the DNA matches it firmly. Clone size is not always given. Where it is, it says once, few, many or a class for expanded clones.

D: TRBD1
size: few
V: TRBV6-1
J: TRBJ2-1
DNA: TGTGCCAGCAGTGAAGGGGCCGGGACAGGGGGCCATGAGCAGTTCTTC
CDR3: CASSEGAGTGGHEQFF

D: NA
size: NA
V: TRBV29-1
J: TRBJ2-7
DNA: TGCAGCGCCACCGGGTCGGACTCCTACGAGCAGTACTTC
CDR3: CSATGSDSYEQYF

D: TRBD2
size: NA
V: TRBV28
J: TRBJ2-5
DNA: TGTGCCAGCAGTGTTATGGGACTAGCTTCAACCCAGTACTTC
CDR3: CASSVMGLASTQYF

D: TRBD2
size: NA
V: TRBV6-6
J: TRBJ2-6
DNA: TGTGCCAGCAGCCTCCGGGGGGGCGATGGGGCCAACGTCCTGACTTTC
CDR3: CASSLRGGDGANVLTF

D: NA
size: few
V: TRBV21-1
J: TRBJ2-1
DNA: TGTGCCAGCAGCAAAATCGGCAGAGACTCCTACAATGAGCAGTTCTTC
CDR3: CASSKIGRDSYNEQFF

D: NA
size: few
V: TRBV6-4
J: TRBJ2-1
DNA: TGTGCCAGCAGTGACGGGAGCCACAATGAGCAGTTCTTC
CDR3: CASSDGSHNEQFF

D: NA
size: NA
V: TRBV29-1
J: TRBJ2-2
DNA: TGCAGCGTTGTTGTTAGCGTGAACACCGGGGAGCTGTTTTTT
CDR3: CSVVVSVNTGELFF

D: TRBD2
size: NA
V: TRBV30
J: TRBJ2-5
DNA: TGTGCCTGGAGCGTCCTAGCGGTCCAAGAGACCCAGTACTTC
CDR3: CAWSVLAVQETQYF

D: NA
size: NA
V: TRBV29-1
J: TRBJ2-3
DNA: TGCAGCGTTGAAACGGGGGCTAGCACAGATACGCAGTATTTT
CDR3: CSVETGASTDTQYF

D: NA
size: NA
V: TRBV29-1
J: TRBJ2-7
DNA: TGCAGCGTTGAAGAGCCCAGACACGAGCAGTACTTC
CDR3: CSVEEPRHEQYF

D: NA
size: NA
V: TRBV19
J: TRBJ2-1
DNA: TGTGCCAGTAGCCTCGGTGGCAATGAGCAGTTCTTC
CDR3: CASSLGGNEQFF

D: NA
size: NA
V: TRBV5-6
J: TRBJ2-7
DNA: TGTGCCAGCAGCTTCGGGTTCCACGAGCAGTACTTC
CDR3: CASSFGFHEQYF

D: TRBD1
size: few
V: TRBV2
J: TRBJ2-1
DNA: TGTGCCAGCATCTCCCGGGACAGGGGATCGTATGAGCAGTTCTTC
CDR3: CASISRDRGSYEQFF

D: TRBD2
size: NA
V: TRBV29-1
J: TRBJ2-7
DNA: TGCAGCGTTGAGGGACTACCGGAAAACGAGCAGTACTTC
CDR3: CSVEGLPENEQYF

D: NA
size: once
V: TRBV12-5
J: TRBJ2-1
DNA: TGTGCTAGTGCCAGGGGTGGTTACAATGAGCAGTTCTTC
CDR3: CASARGGYNEQFF

D: NA
size: few
V: TRBV28
J: TRBJ2-1
DNA: TGTGCCAGCAGTCGCCACAGCTCCTACAATGAGCAGTTCTTC
CDR3: CASSRHSSYNEQFF

D: NA
size: few
V: TRBV28
J: TRBJ1-5
DNA: TGTGCCAGCAGTTTAGAAGTCGCGGGAGCCAATCAGCCCCAGCATTTT
CDR3: CASSLEVAGANQPQHF

D: NA
size: NA
V: TRBV7-3
J: TRBJ2-5
DNA: TGTGCCAGCAGCTCCCCGGAGGAGGGAGAGACCCAGTACTTC
CDR3: CASSSPEEGETQYF

D: NA
size: NA
V: TRBV7-8
J: TRBJ1-2
DNA: TGTGCCAGCAGCGGATGGGACCTGCTAGGCTACACCTTC
CDR3: CASSGWDLLGYTF

D: NA
size: NA
V: TRBV30
J: TRBJ2-7
DNA: TGTGCCTGGACCGTTGACAGGTACGAGCAATACTTC
CDR3: CAWTVDRYEQYF

D: NA
size: NA
V: TRBV13
J: TRBJ2-3
DNA: TGTGCCAGCAGCGTGGGGGCTCGAGGATCCCTGATCACAGATACGCAGTATTTT
CDR3: CASSVGARGSLITDTQYF

D: NA
size: NA
V: TRBV30
J: TRBJ2-1
DNA: TGTGCCTGGAAACTGCGCGGGGTCAACTCCTACAATGAGCAGTTCTTC
CDR3: CAWKLRGVNSYNEQFF

D: NA
size: NA
V: TRBV29-1
J: TRBJ2-3
DNA: TGCAGCGTTGAAGAGGCAGGGGGGTCTACGCAGTATTTT
CDR3: CSVEEAGGSTQYF

D: NA
size: NA
V: TRBV15
J: TRBJ2-5
DNA: TGTGCCACCAGCAGAGGGGGGGGACAGGTGGAGACCCAGTACTTC
CDR3: CATSRGGGQVETQYF

D: NA
size: few
V: TRBV29-1
J: TRBJ2-7
DNA: TGCAGCGTTGTGCCACTAACAGAATACGAGCAGTACTTC
CDR3: CSVVPLTEYEQYF

D: TRBD1
size: NA
V: TRBV29-1
J: TRBJ2-1
DNA: TGCAGCGGGTTCGGGACAGGGTCATACAATGAGCAGTTCTTC
CDR3: CSGFGTGSYNEQFF

D: TRBD1
size: NA
V: TRBV29-1
J: TRBJ2-1
DNA: TGCAGCGCCCCAAGGACAGGGGAGTCCTACAATGAGCAGTTCTTC
CDR3: CSAPRTGESYNEQFF

D: NA
size: few
V: TRBV5-1
J: TRBJ2-1
DNA: TGCGCCAGCAGCTTACTGAATGAGCAGTTCTTC
CDR3: CASSLLNEQFF

D: NA
size: few
V: TRBV6-5
J: TRBJ2-3
DNA: TGTGCCAGCAGGGACGAAAGCACAGATACGCAGTATTTT
CDR3: CASRDESTDTQYF

D: NA
size: many
V: TRBV14
J: TRBJ1-2
DNA: TGTGCCAGCAGCCAAGGTACCAACTATGGCTACACCTTC
CDR3: CASSQGTNYGYTF

D: NA
size: NA
V: TRBV29-1
J: TRBJ2-5
DNA: TGCAGCGTTGAAGATGGAAACAGCGACCAAGTTATCCAGTACTTC
CDR3: CSVEDGNSDQVIQYF

D: NA
size: NA
V: TRBV5-6
J: TRBJ2-2
DNA: TGTGCCAGCAGCTTGGAGATGGAGAACACCGGGGAGCTGTTTTTT
CDR3: CASSLEMENTGELFF

D: NA
size: few
V: TRBV28
J: TRBJ2-1
DNA: TGTGCCAGCTCCCCGGGGTACAATGAGCAGTTCTTC
CDR3: CASSPGYNEQFF

D: NA
size: few
V: TRBV29-1
J: TRBJ2-7
DNA: TGCAGCGTTGAGCTAGAGCAGCCTGACTCCTACGAGCAGTACTTC
CDR3: CSVELEQPDSYEQYF

D: NA
size: NA
V: TRBV2
J: TRBJ2-1
DNA: TGTGCCAGCAGCCCGCCCTCGAATGAGCAGTTCTTC
CDR3: CASSPPSNEQFF

D: NA
size: few
V: TRBV30
J: TRBJ2-1
DNA: TGTGCCTGGAGTGTCCGATCGGCGAATGAGCAGTTCTTC
CDR3: CAWSVRSANEQFF

D: TRBD1
size: NA
V: TRBV29-1
J: TRBJ2-1
DNA: TGCAGCGTTGATGGGTCAGGGGGCGCCCCCTCGAGTGAGCAGTTCTTC
CDR3: CSVDGSGGAPSSEQFF

D: NA
size: once
V: TRBV30
J: TRBJ2-7
DNA: TGTGCCTGGAGTGCCCCTGACAGAAACACCTACGAGCAGTACTTC
CDR3: CAWSAPDRNTYEQYF

D: NA
size: few
V: TRBV13
J: TRBJ2-6
DNA: TGTGCCAGCAGCGGCGAGGGCCGCTCTGGGGCCAACGTCCTGACTTTC
CDR3: CASSGEGRSGANVLTF

D: NA
size: NA
V: TRBV5-1
J: TRBJ2-5
DNA: TGCGCCAGCAGTGCGGCGGACAGTGAGACCCAGTACTTC
CDR3: CASSAADSETQYF

D: TRBD1
size: NA
V: TRBV30
J: TRBJ1-2
DNA: TGTGCCTGGAGTGTACAGGGGGCGCGCGGTGGCTACACCTTC
CDR3: CAWSVQGARGGYTF

D: TRBD2
size: NA
V: TRBV29-1
J: TRBJ2-2
DNA: TGCAGCGTTCCTCAATCCGGGGGGATGGGCGGGGAGCTGTTTTTT
CDR3: CSVPQSGGMGGELFF

D: NA
size: NA
V: TRBV29-1
J: TRBJ2-2
DNA: TGCAGCGTTGTAAGGGGAACCCCCGGGGAGCTGTTTTTT
CDR3: CSVVRGTPGELFF